A selection of T cell receptor beta chains follows, all from one sample in a study of cytomegalovirus exposure and HLA in healthy donors. Profiled with immunoSEQ multiplex PCR; TCRdb holds only in-frame clones, not every one. The sample lists approximately 170,000 clones, 60% to 80% occurring once. The sample comprised PBMCs. These receptors all stem from a middle-aged man in good health and CMV-seronegative. Both conserved end residues are part of each CDR3.

j_call,v_call,cdr3_aa
TRBJ1-1,TRBV7-9,CASSLTVNTEAFF
NA,TRBV30,CAWSYRGISEQYF
TRBJ1-4,TRBV7-2,CASSPQTRGQREKLFF
TRBJ2-3,TRBV2,CASSGRGVLAGADTQYF
TRBJ1-2,TRBV5-1,CASSLDGPNYGYTF
TRBJ2-5,TRBV7-8,CASSQQVYASGQETQYF
TRBJ2-2,TRBV11-1,CASSLVATNTGELFF
TRBJ1-1,TRBV11-2,CASSLEQGTEAFF
TRBJ2-1,TRBV7-2,CASSGDRYNEQFF
TRBJ2-7,TRBV27,CASSRPGGPYEQYF
TRBJ2-7,TRBV10-3,CAISESRGAGRNQDEYF
TRBJ1-5,TRBV11-2,CASSAGQGAYRNQPQHF
TRBJ2-1,TRBV14,CASSGGTSGQIEQFF
TRBJ2-7,TRBV19,CASSMNPGSYEQYF
TRBJ2-2,TRBV20-1,CSARGGGELFF
TRBJ1-3,TRBV10-3,CATTVSGNTIYF
TRBJ2-3,TRBV2,CASSFGLPPRDTQYF
TRBJ1-6,TRBV14,CASSQVSGTLNSPLHF
TRBJ1-5,TRBV27,CASSLAGQAYQPQHF
TRBJ2-7,TRBV2,CAGGQGLGLTYEQYF
TRBJ2-3,TRBV5-6,CASSLVGSTDTQYF
TRBJ2-5,TRBV19,CASSIGAGGEETQYF
TRBJ1-5,TRBV11-2,CASSLGTNQPQHF
TRBJ1-1,TRBV5-1,CASSWGQGDTEAFF
TRBJ2-3,TRBV9,CASSDTDRSATDTQYF
TRBJ1-5,TRBV28,CASRPTGGYSNQPQHF
TRBJ1-4,TRBV5-6,CASSFRGWTQSEKLFF
TRBJ1-4,TRBV19,CASTLDRVDEKLFF
TRBJ2-7,TRBV7-2,CASSSRPETYEQYF
TRBJ2-2,TRBV11-1,CASRGTGPGELFF
TRBJ1-1,TRBV7-9,CASSPGTDTEAFF
TRBJ2-1,TRBV18,CASSPSGGAHNEQFF
NA,TRBV18,CASSPAQGAYSPYEQYF
TRBJ1-1,TRBV29-1,CSVLATMNTEAFF
TRBJ2-1,TRBV2,CASSEVAGAFNEQFF
TRBJ2-5,TRBV7-6,CASSLGVTSGKYQETQYF
TRBJ2-2,TRBV28,CASKQGATGELFF
TRBJ1-4,TRBV11-2,CASSSLGVRLYSTNEKLFF
TRBJ2-3,TRBV15,CATSRAPNPWGTGRPDTQYF
TRBJ1-5,TRBV4-1,CASSQAMAGYQPQHF
TRBJ2-3,TRBV5-1,CASSWATSTDTQYF
TRBJ1-5,TRBV21-1,CASSHEVFRAWDQPQHF
TRBJ2-5,TRBV19,CASSLPGLQETQYF
TRBJ2-5,TRBV2,CASSVGGGAWETQYF
TRBJ1-2,TRBV10-1,CASSELDRGGGYTF
TRBJ2-7,TRBV6-5,CASSPGQVDFDEQYF
TRBJ2-5,TRBV7-2,CASSLDGTGGFETQYF
TRBJ1-2,TRBV6-1,CASSASGYRGDTF
TRBJ2-7,TRBV7-2,CASSRLANEQYF
TRBJ2-5,TRBV7-3,CASSTGLAGGRETQYF
TRBJ2-4,TRBV19,CASSRPGQGTKNIQYF
TRBJ1-5,TRBV27,CASPESLTSNQPQHF
TRBJ2-3,TRBV13,CASSLLSTDTQYF
TRBJ2-7,TRBV4-2,CASSQDPTSGDEQYF
TRBJ1-1,TRBV21-1,CASSKGQGSEAFF